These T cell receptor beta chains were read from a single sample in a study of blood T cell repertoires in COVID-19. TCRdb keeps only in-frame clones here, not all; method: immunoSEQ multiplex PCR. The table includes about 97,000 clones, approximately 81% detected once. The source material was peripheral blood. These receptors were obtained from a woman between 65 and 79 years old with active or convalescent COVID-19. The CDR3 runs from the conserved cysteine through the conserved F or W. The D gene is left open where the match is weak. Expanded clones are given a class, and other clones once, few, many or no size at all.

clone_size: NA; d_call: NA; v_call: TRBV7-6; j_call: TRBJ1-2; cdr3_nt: TGTGCCAGCAGCTTAGGGACACATTATGGCTACACCTTC; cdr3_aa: CASSLGTHYGYTF
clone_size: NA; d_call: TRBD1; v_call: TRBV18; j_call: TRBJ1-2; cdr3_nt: TGTGCCAGCTCACCCGGACAGGACAACTATGGCTACACCTTC; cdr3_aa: CASSPGQDNYGYTF
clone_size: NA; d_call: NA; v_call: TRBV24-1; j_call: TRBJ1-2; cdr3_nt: TGTGCCACCAGTGATTTTGGTAAGGAGGCGAGCGATTGGGGCTACACCTTC; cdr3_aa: CATSDFGKEASDWGYTF
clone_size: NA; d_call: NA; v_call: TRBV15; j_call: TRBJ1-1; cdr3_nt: TGTGCCACCAGGGCGAGGGCTGAAGCTTTCTTT; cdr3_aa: CATRARAEAFF
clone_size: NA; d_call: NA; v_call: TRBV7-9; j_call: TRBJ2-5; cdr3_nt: TGTGCCAGCAGCAATACGAGGGGGGGAGAGACCCAGTACTTC; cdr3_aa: CASSNTRGGETQYF
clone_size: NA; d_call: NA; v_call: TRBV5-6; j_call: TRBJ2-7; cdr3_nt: TGTGCCAGCAGCTTCTCCGGGAGATCCAACGAGCAGTACTTC; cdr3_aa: CASSFSGRSNEQYF
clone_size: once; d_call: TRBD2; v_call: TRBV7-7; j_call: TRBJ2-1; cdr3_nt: TGTGCTAGCAGCTTAGCCGGGACTAGCCTCAATGAGCAGTTCTTC; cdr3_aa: CASSLAGTSLNEQFF
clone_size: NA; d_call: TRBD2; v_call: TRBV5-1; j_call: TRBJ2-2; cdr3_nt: TGCGCCAGCAGCTTAATCCTAGCGGGAGAGACCGGGGAGCTGTTTTTT; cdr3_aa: CASSLILAGETGELFF
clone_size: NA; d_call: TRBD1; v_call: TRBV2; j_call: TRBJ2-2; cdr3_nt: TGTGCCAGCACCTTTCCGGGACAGGGGGCGCTGTCCACCGGGGAGCTGTTTTTT; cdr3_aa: CASTFPGQGALSTGELFF
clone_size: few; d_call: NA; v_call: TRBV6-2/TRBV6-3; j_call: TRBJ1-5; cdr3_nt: TGTGCCAGCAGTTACCCCCAGGGTGTCGGCAATCAGCCCCAGCATTTT; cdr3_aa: CASSYPQGVGNQPQHF
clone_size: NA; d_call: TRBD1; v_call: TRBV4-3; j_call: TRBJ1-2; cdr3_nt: TGCGCCAGCAGCCAAGATTGGACAGGGACTGGCTACACCTTC; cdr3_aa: CASSQDWTGTGYTF
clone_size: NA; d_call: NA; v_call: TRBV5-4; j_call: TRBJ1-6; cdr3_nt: TGTGCCAGCAGCTTGAGCCAGTCCCCGGGCTCCTATAATTCACCCCTCCACTTT; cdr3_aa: CASSLSQSPGSYNSPLHF
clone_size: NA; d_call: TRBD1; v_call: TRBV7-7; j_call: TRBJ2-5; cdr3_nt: TGTGCTAGCAGCTTAGAAGGACAGGGAGAGACCCAGTACTTC; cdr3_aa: CASSLEGQGETQYF
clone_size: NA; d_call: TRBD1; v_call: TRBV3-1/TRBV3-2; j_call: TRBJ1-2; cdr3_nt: TGTGCCAGCAGCCAAGGTACAGGGGATACCTATGGCTACACCTTC; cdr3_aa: CASSQGTGDTYGYTF
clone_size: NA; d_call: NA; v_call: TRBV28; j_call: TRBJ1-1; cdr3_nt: TGTGCCAGCAGGGGAGGGGCGGGTCTGAACACTGAAGCTTTCTTT; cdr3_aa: CASRGGAGLNTEAFF
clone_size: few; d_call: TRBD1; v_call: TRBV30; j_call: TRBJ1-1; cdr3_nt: TGTGCCTGGAGTGCCCGGGACAGGGGACGGAACACTGAAGCTTTCTTT; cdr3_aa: CAWSARDRGRNTEAFF
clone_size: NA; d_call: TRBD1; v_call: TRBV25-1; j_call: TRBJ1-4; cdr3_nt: TGTGCCAGCAGTGATGTGACAGGGGGCTATGAAAAACTGTTTTTT; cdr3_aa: CASSDVTGGYEKLFF
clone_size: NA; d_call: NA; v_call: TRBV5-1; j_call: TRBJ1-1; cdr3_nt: TGCGCCAGCAGCTTGGAGGCGGGGAACACTGAAGCTTTCTTT; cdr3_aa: CASSLEAGNTEAFF
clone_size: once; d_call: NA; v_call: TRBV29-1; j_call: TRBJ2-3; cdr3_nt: TGCAGCGTTGATAGGGGGGGGACAGATACGCAGTATTTT; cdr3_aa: CSVDRGGTDTQYF
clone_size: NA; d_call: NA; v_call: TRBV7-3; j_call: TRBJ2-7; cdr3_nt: TGTGCCAGCAGCGCCCAGGCAGGGAACGAGCAGTACTTC; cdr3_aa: CASSAQAGNEQYF
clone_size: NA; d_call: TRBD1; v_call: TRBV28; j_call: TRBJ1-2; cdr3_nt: TGTGCCAGCAGTTTATCCCAAGCCGGGACAGGGGACGGCTACACCTTC; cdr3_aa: CASSLSQAGTGDGYTF
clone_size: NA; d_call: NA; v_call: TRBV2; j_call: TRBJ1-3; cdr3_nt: TGTGCCAGCAAGACAGAACTCTCTGGAAACACCATATATTTT; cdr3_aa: CASKTELSGNTIYF
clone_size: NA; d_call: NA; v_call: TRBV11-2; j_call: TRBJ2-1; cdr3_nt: TGTGCCAGCACCCTAGATCAGGGCTTCTCAAGCTCCTACAATGAGCAGTTCTTC; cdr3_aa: CASTLDQGFSSSYNEQFF
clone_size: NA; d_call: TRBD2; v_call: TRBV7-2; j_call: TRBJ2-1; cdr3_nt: TGTGCCAGCAGCTTAGACGGACTAGCCTACAATGAGCAGTTCTTC; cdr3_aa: CASSLDGLAYNEQFF
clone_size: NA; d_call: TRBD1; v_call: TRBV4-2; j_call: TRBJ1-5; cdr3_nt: TGTGCCAGCAGCCAAGACGGGACAGGGGTATCTGGTAGCAATCAGCCCCAGCATTTT; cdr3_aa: CASSQDGTGVSGSNQPQHF
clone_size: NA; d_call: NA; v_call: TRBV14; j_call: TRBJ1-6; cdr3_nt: TGTGCCAGCAGTCTATATAATTCACCCCTCCACTTT; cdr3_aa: CASSLYNSPLHF
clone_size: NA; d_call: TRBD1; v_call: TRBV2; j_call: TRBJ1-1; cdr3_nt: TGTGCCAGCAGTGAATCCAGGGGGCGGGACACTGAAGCTTTCTTT; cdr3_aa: CASSESRGRDTEAFF
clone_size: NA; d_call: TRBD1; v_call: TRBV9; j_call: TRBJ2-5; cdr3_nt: TGTGCCAGCAGCCCCCATAGGGACAGAGAGACCCAGTACTTC; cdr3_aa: CASSPHRDRETQYF
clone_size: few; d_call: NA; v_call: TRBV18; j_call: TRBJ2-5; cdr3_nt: TGTGCCAGCTCACCAAGGACTAATGCGCCTGGAGAGACCCAGTACTTC; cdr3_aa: CASSPRTNAPGETQYF
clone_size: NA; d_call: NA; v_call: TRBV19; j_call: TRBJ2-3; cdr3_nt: TGTGCCAGTACCGCGGGGTCTCGGTCTCTGGCAGGGAAGGCAGATACGCAGTATTTT; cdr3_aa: CASTAGSRSLAGKADTQYF
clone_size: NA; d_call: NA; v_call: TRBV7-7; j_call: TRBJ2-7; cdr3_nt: TGTGCTAGCAGCAGAGAAGACAGTCTAGGCCCCTACGAGCAGTACTTC; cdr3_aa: CASSREDSLGPYEQYF
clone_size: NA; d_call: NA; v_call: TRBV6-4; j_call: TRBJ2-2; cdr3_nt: TGTGCCAGCAGTGACTCTGCAGGAACCGGGGAGCTGTTTTTT; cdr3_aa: CASSDSAGTGELFF
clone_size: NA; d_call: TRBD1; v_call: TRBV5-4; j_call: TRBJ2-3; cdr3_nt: TGTGCCAGCAGCCGGACAGGGATGCAATCAGATACGCAGTATTTT; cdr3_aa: CASSRTGMQSDTQYF
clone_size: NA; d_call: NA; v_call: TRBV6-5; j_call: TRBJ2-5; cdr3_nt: TGTGCCAGCAGTTGGGGGGAAGAGACCCAGTACTTC; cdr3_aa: CASSWGEETQYF
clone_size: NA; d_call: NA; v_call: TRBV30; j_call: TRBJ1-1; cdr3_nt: TGTGCCTGGAGTAAGACAGGGAACACTGAAGCTTTCTTT; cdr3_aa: CAWSKTGNTEAFF
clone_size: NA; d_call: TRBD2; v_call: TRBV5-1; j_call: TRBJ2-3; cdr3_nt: TGCGCCAGCAGCTCCCTGGGTAGCGGGGGGGCCAGCGATACGCAGTATTTT; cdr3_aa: CASSSLGSGGASDTQYF
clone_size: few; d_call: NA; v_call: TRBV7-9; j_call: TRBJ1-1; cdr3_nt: TGTGCCAGCAGCCTCTCAGGGGACACTGAAGCTTTCTTT; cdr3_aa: CASSLSGDTEAFF
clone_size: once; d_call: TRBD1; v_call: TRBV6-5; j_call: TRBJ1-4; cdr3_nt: TGTGCCAGCAGATATGACAGGGGTGCTAATGAAAAACTGTTTTTT; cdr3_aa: CASRYDRGANEKLFF
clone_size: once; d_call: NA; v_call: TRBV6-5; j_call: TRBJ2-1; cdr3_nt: TGTGCCACTCGACAGTCCTCCTACAATGAGCAGTTCTTC; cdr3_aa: CATRQSSYNEQFF
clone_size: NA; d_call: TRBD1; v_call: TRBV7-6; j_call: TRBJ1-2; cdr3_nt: TGTGCCAGCAGCTCACTAAACCCCGGGACAGGGTATGGCTACACCTTC; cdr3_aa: CASSSLNPGTGYGYTF
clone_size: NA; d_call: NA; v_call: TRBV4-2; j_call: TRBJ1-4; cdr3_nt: TGTGCCAGCAGCAAAGCCGGGAAGGGGGACGAAAAACTGTTTTTT; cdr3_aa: CASSKAGKGDEKLFF
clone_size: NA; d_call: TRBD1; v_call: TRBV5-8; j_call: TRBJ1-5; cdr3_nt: TGTGCCAGCAGCCTCCAGGGGGCGAGGAGTCAGCCCCAGCATTTT; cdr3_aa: CASSLQGARSQPQHF
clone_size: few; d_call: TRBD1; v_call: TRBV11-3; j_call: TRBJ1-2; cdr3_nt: TGTGCCAGCAGCCCCTGGACAGGCCCCGACTATGGCTACACCTTC; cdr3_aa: CASSPWTGPDYGYTF
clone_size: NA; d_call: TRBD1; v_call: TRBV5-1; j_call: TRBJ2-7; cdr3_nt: TGCGCCAGCAGCTTGGACGGACAGGGGGCCTACGAGCAGTACTTC; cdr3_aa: CASSLDGQGAYEQYF
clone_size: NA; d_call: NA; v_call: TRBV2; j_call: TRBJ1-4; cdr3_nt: TGTGCCAGCAGTGAAAGGGAGGGGAATGAAAAACTGTTTTTT; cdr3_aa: CASSEREGNEKLFF
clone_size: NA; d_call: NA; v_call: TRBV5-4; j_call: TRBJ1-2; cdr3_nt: TGTGCCAGCAGCCCAGGGAACTATGGCTACACCTTC; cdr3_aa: CASSPGNYGYTF
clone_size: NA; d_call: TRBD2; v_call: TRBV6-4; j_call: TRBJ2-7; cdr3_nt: TGTGCCAGCAGTGTCACGCGGGAGACCTCCTACGAGCAGTACTTC; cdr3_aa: CASSVTRETSYEQYF
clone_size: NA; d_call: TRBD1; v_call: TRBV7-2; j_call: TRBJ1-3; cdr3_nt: TGTGCCAGCAGCACGAGAACAGGGGCTCACGATATCTCTGGAAACACCATATATTTT; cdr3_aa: CASSTRTGAHDISGNTIYF
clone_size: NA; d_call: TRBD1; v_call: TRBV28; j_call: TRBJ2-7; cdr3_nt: TGTGCCAGCAGTTTAATACAGGGGGGCTACGAGCAGTACTTC; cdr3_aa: CASSLIQGGYEQYF
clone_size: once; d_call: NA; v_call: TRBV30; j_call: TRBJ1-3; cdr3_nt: TGTGCCTGGCTGAGCAACTATGGAAACACCATATATTTT; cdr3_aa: CAWLSNYGNTIYF
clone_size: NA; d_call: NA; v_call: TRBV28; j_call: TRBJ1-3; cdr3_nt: TGTGCCAGCAGTTTGGCAGGGTGGGACTCTGGAAACACCATATATTTT; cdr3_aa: CASSLAGWDSGNTIYF
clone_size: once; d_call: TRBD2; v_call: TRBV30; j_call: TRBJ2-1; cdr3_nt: TGTGCCTGGAGTGCTGGACTAGCGGGGGTTAATGAGCAGTTCTTC; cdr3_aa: CAWSAGLAGVNEQFF
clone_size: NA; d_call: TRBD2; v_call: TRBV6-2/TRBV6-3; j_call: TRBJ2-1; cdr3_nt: TGTGCCAGCAGTACCCAGCGGGAGGGCCGGGTTTGGCAGTTCTTC; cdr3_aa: CASSTQREGRVWQFF